These T cell receptor beta chains were read from a single sample in a study of cytotoxic CD8 clonotypes in ibrutinib-treated CLL. Some clones are missing from TCRdb's copy, which holds only in-frame ones; the method was immunoSEQ multiplex PCR. The table includes 110,000 to 150,000 clones, around 90% detected once. Sample: PBMCs, taken after 12 months of ibrutinib treatment. These receptors were taken from a human donor with chronic lymphocytic leukemia. Each CDR3 is given with its conserved first and last residue. A D gene is named only where the DNA matches it firmly. Clone size, where shown, is once, few, many, or a class for clones that have expanded.

J: TRBJ1-4; V: TRBV7-9; size: .; D: .; CDR3: CASSLWQGTTATNEKLFF; DNA: TGTGCCAGCAGCTTATGGCAGGGTACTACTGCAACTAATGAAAAACTGTTTTTT
J: TRBJ2-1; V: TRBV6-5; size: .; D: TRBD1; CDR3: CASSQTGGLEQFF; DNA: TGTGCCAGCAGCCAGACAGGGGGCTTGGAGCAGTTCTTC
J: TRBJ2-3; V: TRBV7-8; size: .; D: .; CDR3: CASSSRELTDTQYF; DNA: TGTGCCAGCAGCTCCCGGGAGCTCACAGATACGCAGTATTTT
J: TRBJ2-1; V: TRBV7-2; size: .; D: TRBD1; CDR3: CASISRQGSNEQFF; DNA: TGTGCCAGCATATCACGACAGGGGAGTAATGAGCAGTTCTTC
J: TRBJ2-1; V: TRBV30; size: .; D: .; CDR3: CAWSRGVDNEQFF; DNA: TGTGCCTGGAGTAGAGGGGTTGACAATGAGCAGTTCTTC
J: TRBJ1-2; V: TRBV18; size: .; D: .; CDR3: CASSPKGSEGYTF; DNA: TGTGCCAGCTCGCCAAAAGGGTCGGAGGGCTACACCTTC
J: TRBJ2-2; V: TRBV5-1; size: .; D: TRBD2; CDR3: CASSFTGTSDYTGELFF; DNA: TGCGCCAGCAGCTTTACCGGGACTAGCGACTACACCGGGGAGCTGTTTTTT
J: TRBJ2-7; V: TRBV7-6; size: .; D: .; CDR3: CASSRYAGGDEQYF; DNA: TGTGCCAGCAGCCGGTATGCAGGGGGGGACGAGCAGTACTTC
J: TRBJ2-7; V: TRBV20-1; size: .; D: .; CDR3: CSASSEYEQYF; DNA: TGCAGTGCTAGCTCTGAGTACGAGCAGTACTTC
J: TRBJ2-7; V: TRBV6-5; size: once; D: TRBD1; CDR3: CASRIDRDAYEQYF; DNA: TGTGCCAGCAGGATCGACAGGGACGCCTACGAGCAGTACTTC
J: TRBJ2-6; V: TRBV28; size: .; D: .; CDR3: CASSLYRVSGANVLTF; DNA: TGTGCCAGCAGTTTGTACAGGGTCTCTGGGGCCAACGTCCTGACTTTC
J: TRBJ1-5; V: TRBV11-2; size: few; D: .; CDR3: CASSLETGQPQHF; DNA: TGTGCCAGCAGCTTGGAAACAGGGCAGCCCCAGCATTTT
J: TRBJ1-5; V: TRBV28; size: few; D: .; CDR3: CASSSTRPQHF; DNA: TGTGCCAGCAGTTCGACCCGGCCCCAGCATTTT
J: TRBJ1-1; V: TRBV23-1; size: .; D: .; CDR3: CASSREETEAFF; DNA: TGCGCCAGCAGTAGGGAGGAGACTGAAGCTTTCTTT
J: TRBJ2-1; V: TRBV28; size: few; D: .; CDR3: CASSSLGSRNEQFF; DNA: TGTGCCAGCAGTTCTCTCGGGAGCCGGAATGAGCAGTTCTTC
J: TRBJ2-7; V: TRBV27; size: .; D: TRBD1; CDR3: CASSLSQGVDEQYF; DNA: TGTGCCAGCAGTTTATCACAGGGGGTGGACGAGCAGTACTTC
J: TRBJ2-7; V: TRBV5-6; size: .; D: .; CDR3: CASSFRVSYEQYF; DNA: TGTGCCAGCAGCTTCAGGGTCTCTTACGAGCAGTACTTC
J: TRBJ2-1; V: TRBV15; size: .; D: .; CDR3: CATSLTPRRDLNYNEQFF; DNA: TGTGCCACCAGCCTAACCCCACGCCGGGACCTAAATTACAATGAGCAGTTCTTC
J: TRBJ2-5; V: TRBV29-1; size: once; D: .; CDR3: CSVSPQRQLQETQYF; DNA: TGCAGCGTTTCCCCTCAGCGGCAGCTCCAAGAGACCCAGTACTTC
J: TRBJ1-1; V: TRBV28; size: few; D: .; CDR3: CASSPTGLGVPEAFF; DNA: TGTGCCAGCAGCCCCACGGGACTTGGGGTGCCTGAAGCTTTCTTT
J: TRBJ1-5; V: TRBV19; size: .; D: .; CDR3: CASRGGGRSNQPQHF; DNA: TGTGCCAGTAGAGGAGGGGGAAGAAGCAATCAGCCCCAGCATTTT
J: TRBJ1-2; V: TRBV28; size: .; D: .; CDR3: CASSLSVGGYTF; DNA: TGTGCCAGCAGTTTATCGGTTGGTGGCTACACCTTC